These T cell receptor beta chains were read from a single sample in a study of cytomegalovirus exposure and HLA in healthy donors. Libraries were prepared by immunoSEQ multiplex PCR; TCRdb keeps only in-frame clonotypes and omits some of them. Among over 150,000 clones listed, 75% were seen once. Sequenced material: PBMCs. The receptors here all came from a male donor in good health and CMV-seronegative. Each CDR3 is given with its conserved first and last residue. A D gene is named only where the DNA matches it firmly. Clone size appears in some rows only: once, few, many, or a class for an expanded clone.

size	V	D	J	CDR3	DNA
NA	TRBV2	TRBD1	TRBJ1-5	CASSGTGRQPQHF	TGTGCCAGCAGCGGGACAGGTAGGCAGCCCCAGCATTTT
NA	TRBV5-1	TRBD1	TRBJ1-5	CASSPGGAGQPQHF	TGCGCCAGCAGCCCAGGGGGCGCCGGTCAGCCCCAGCATTTT
NA	TRBV2	NA	TRBJ2-5	CASLGATETQYF	TGTGCCAGCTTGGGAGCGACAGAGACCCAGTACTTC
NA	TRBV28	TRBD2	TRBJ2-7	CASSLELAVLYEQYF	TGTGCCAGCAGTTTAGAACTAGCGGTACTCTACGAGCAGTACTTC
NA	TRBV5-1	NA	TRBJ2-7	CASSPAPTPTYEQYF	TGCGCCAGCAGCCCGGCACCGACACCAACCTACGAGCAGTACTTC
few	TRBV18	TRBD2	TRBJ2-2	CASSPLWSSGTGELFF	TGTGCCAGCTCACCACTTTGGTCTAGCGGGACCGGGGAGCTGTTTTTT
NA	TRBV6-6	NA	TRBJ2-2	CASSYTVHPNTGELFF	TGTGCCAGCAGTTATACAGTCCACCCGAACACCGGGGAGCTGTTTTTT
NA	TRBV6-6	TRBD1	TRBJ2-3	CASSPQGNVGTDTQYF	TGTGCCAGCAGTCCACAGGGGAACGTAGGCACAGATACGCAGTATTTT
NA	TRBV7-2	NA	TRBJ1-2	CASSFLVEYGYTF	TGTGCCAGCAGCTTCTTGGTAGAATATGGCTACACCTTC
NA	TRBV7-3	NA	TRBJ2-1	CASSLLLSSEQFF	TGTGCCAGCAGCTTACTCCTTTCGAGCGAGCAGTTCTTC
few	TRBV2	NA	TRBJ1-5	CASNPTATGQPQHF	TGTGCCAGCAACCCGACAGCGACAGGTCAGCCCCAGCATTTT
NA	TRBV19	NA	TRBJ2-7	CASSIGAGASYEQYF	TGTGCCAGTAGTATAGGGGCAGGGGCTTCCTACGAGCAGTACTTC
NA	TRBV27	NA	TRBJ2-7	CASSFARSSSYEQYF	TGTGCCAGCAGTTTCGCCAGGTCGAGCTCCTACGAGCAGTACTTC
NA	TRBV5-8	NA	TRBJ1-1	CASSLVRGRVTEAFF	TGTGCCAGCAGCTTGGTCAGGGGTCGTGTCACTGAAGCTTTCTTT
NA	TRBV2	NA	TRBJ2-2	CASRDYVPGELLF	TGTGCCAGCAGGGACTACGTTCCCGGGGAGCTGCTTTTT
NA	TRBV7-8	NA	TRBJ1-1	CASSSSTMGGTEAFF	TGTGCCAGCAGTTCTAGTACCATGGGGGGTACTGAAGCTTTCTTT
NA	TRBV29-1	NA	TRBJ2-6	CSVAILSGANVLTF	TGCAGCGTTGCCATACTCTCTGGGGCCAACGTCCTGACTTTC
few	TRBV7-8	NA	TRBJ2-7	CASSLVGTALYEQYF	TGTGCCAGCAGCTTAGTTGGGACTGCACTCTACGAGCAGTACTTC
NA	TRBV18	NA	TRBJ2-3	CASSPTAASRGDTQYF	TGTGCCAGCTCACCAACGGCGGCTAGTCGGGGAGATACGCAGTATTTT
NA	TRBV7-8	NA	TRBJ1-1	CASSLNRVRMNTEAFF	TGTGCCAGCAGCCTGAACAGGGTGCGGATGAACACTGAAGCTTTCTTT
NA	TRBV4-1	TRBD1	TRBJ1-4	CASSQAGTGNEKLFF	TGCGCCAGCAGCCAAGCCGGGACAGGGAATGAAAAACTGTTTTTT
NA	TRBV7-9	TRBD2	TRBJ2-5	CASSLLAGETQYF	TGTGCCAGCAGCTTATTAGCGGGAGAGACCCAGTACTTC
NA	TRBV5-1	NA	TRBJ1-2	CASSLGPQGGGYTF	TGCGCCAGCAGCTTGGGACCACAGGGTGGAGGCTACACCTTC
few	TRBV19	TRBD2	TRBJ2-3	CASSPSTSGHTQYF	TGTGCCAGTAGTCCCTCGACTAGCGGGCATACGCAGTATTTT
NA	TRBV7-2	TRBD2	TRBJ2-3	CASSSGGTREDTQYF	TGTGCCAGCAGCTCCGGGGGGACTAGGGAAGATACGCAGTATTTT
NA	TRBV5-1	TRBD1	TRBJ2-7	CASSLQGASYEQYF	TGCGCCAGCAGCTTACAGGGGGCCTCCTACGAGCAGTACTTC
NA	TRBV7-2	TRBD2	TRBJ2-2	CASSLRKSGRPGELFF	TGTGCCAGCAGCTTAAGAAAAAGCGGGAGACCCGGGGAGCTGTTTTTT